This TCR beta chain is drawn from a study of blood T cell repertoires in COVID-19. The table came from immunoSEQ multiplex PCR; TCRdb's copy has only in-frame clones and leaves some out. This table holds almost 90,000 clones, 80% to 90% found once. The clonotype was recovered from a man at least 80 years old with acute or convalescent COVID-19. Sample: peripheral blood.

CDR3 DNA: TGTGCCACCAGTGATTCGGGACTAGCGGGAAATGTTGGCACCGGGGAGCTGTTTTTT. Its translation is CATSDSGLAGNVGTGELFF. V usage is TRBV24-1 and J usage is TRBJ2-2; TRBD2 matches 13 bases. The CDR3 totals 19 residues. After removal of 2 bases from V and 4 bases from J, the junction contained 9 bases not matched to a gene. CDR1 is KGHDR and CDR2 is SFDVKD in the germline V gene.